This paragraph covers one T cell receptor beta chain sequence. Antigen unknown. This may be a read error: a much more frequent sequence differs by one nucleotide. Production of TCR beta cDNA used around 0.45 ug total RNA together with a constant-region primer. ARM-PCR was slightly modified, and three nested multiplex PCR rounds with it gave rise to the TCR beta libraries. TRBV1-TRBV30 forward and Cbeta reverse primers drove the first two approximately 11-cycle rounds. Each CDR3 protein is one row after TCRdb ran MiXCR on the multiplex PCR reads. The table includes about 20,000 distinct CDR3 sequences, around 77% detected once. The approximately 20-31 mg bulk tissue piece was not sorted before simultaneous RNA and DNA extraction. The study found over 80% viable tumor cells in every tumor sample. This sample was taken from a study of tumor-infiltrating lymphocytes in primary liver carcinoma. At the level of the study: Tumors, staged T1-T3 N0M0, spanned about 4.2 to 10 cm. Study-level results: No more than about 8-24% of top clones could be seen in all five tumor regions. Between tumor regions, pairs overlapped more than tumor-adjacent and tumor-blood pairs did.

The CDR3 sequence is 12 residues long. Germline CDR1 SGHAT, CDR2 FQNNGV. V was clipped by 5 bases and J by 7 bases, with 8 bases between them. The chain joins TRBV11-2 to TRBJ2-2; D is unclear. Sequencing input: liver tumor tissue from sampling region 4. Indicated subset: tumor region T4, right-lateral pole. This TCR was sampled from a woman aged 25 to 39 with primary liver carcinoma and hepatitis B virus infection. CDR3 in DNA: TGTGCCAGCAGCGCGAAGTACGGGGAGCTGTTTTTT. Its protein product is CASSAKYGELFF.